This T cell receptor (beta chain) came from a study of CD8 T cells in Susac syndrome. General observations from the study: There was no clonal expansion in the CD4+ T cell repertoires of Susac syndrome.

A word on this clonotype: The antigen remains unidentified.

Patients with Susac syndrome met diagnostic criteria that were recently defined for definite or probable disease. An input of about 0.5 to 1 ug of RNA was subjected to reverse transcription using random hexamers. The amplification used immunoSEQ multiplex PCR on TCR beta CDR3; it spanned 54 Vbeta and 13 Jbeta. One entry per CDR3 protein, called by TCRdb with MiXCR from the immunoSEQ multiplex PCR reads. This table has 150,000 or so distinct CDR3 sequences, 95% appearing once. This TCR was recovered from a human donor with Susac syndrome. Material: CD4+ T cells from PBMCs.

The CDR3 bases are TGCGCCAGCAGCGTCGACAGCAACACTGAAGCTTTCTTT. Amino acids: CASSVDSNTEAFF. The rearrangement links TRBV5-1 to TRBJ1-1, with D perhaps matching TRBD1 (5 bases). CDR1 and CDR2 from the germline V gene are SGHRS and YFSETQ. V gave up 4 bases and J gave up 2 bases, with 9 bases separating them. The CDR3 runs 13 residues.